Listed below are T cell receptor beta chains from one sample, sequenced in a study of PD-L1 blockade in urothelial cancer. The table came from immunoSEQ multiplex PCR; TCRdb's copy has only in-frame clones and leaves some out. Among roughly 45,000 clones listed, roughly 91% were seen once. Sequenced material: PBMCs, taken around atezolizumab (anti-PD-L1) treatment. These TCRs come from a woman aged 55-70 years with urothelial cancer. Each CDR3 is given with its conserved first and last residue. Fields, in order: J gene, D gene, clone size, V gene, CDR3 DNA, CDR3 protein. D genes are given only for firm matches. Size values are once, few and many counts, or a class for expanded clones, and some rows have none.

j_call: TRBJ1-3; d_call: .; clone_size: .; v_call: TRBV9; cdr3_nt: TGTGCCAGCAGCGCAGGAGGGTTTGGGTCTGGAAACACCATATATTTT; cdr3_aa: CASSAGGFGSGNTIYF
j_call: TRBJ1-3; d_call: TRBD1; clone_size: few; v_call: TRBV7-9; cdr3_nt: TGTGCCAGCAGCTCAGGGGGCGGCCGCAAAGGATTT; cdr3_aa: CASSSGGGRKGF
j_call: TRBJ1-2; d_call: TRBD1; clone_size: few; v_call: TRBV7-2; cdr3_nt: TGTGCCAGCAGCAGTCGACAGGGTGTAGATGGCTACACCTTC; cdr3_aa: CASSSRQGVDGYTF
j_call: TRBJ2-1; d_call: TRBD2; clone_size: .; v_call: TRBV7-7; cdr3_nt: TGTGCCAGCAGCTTAGACCTAGCGGGCTCCTACAATGAGCAGTTCTTC; cdr3_aa: CASSLDLAGSYNEQFF
j_call: TRBJ2-1; d_call: .; clone_size: .; v_call: TRBV9; cdr3_nt: TGTGCCAGCAGCGTAGGGTTAGAGGGCCCCCATGAGCAGTTCTTC; cdr3_aa: CASSVGLEGPHEQFF
j_call: TRBJ2-7; d_call: .; clone_size: .; v_call: TRBV6-5; cdr3_nt: TGTGCCAGCAGTTACTCGCAGGGCTCCTACGAGCAGTACTTC; cdr3_aa: CASSYSQGSYEQYF
j_call: TRBJ2-3; d_call: .; clone_size: .; v_call: TRBV2; cdr3_nt: TGTGCCAGCAGTGAAGCCTGGTCCGGGGATACGCAGTATTTT; cdr3_aa: CASSEAWSGDTQYF
j_call: TRBJ1-1; d_call: .; clone_size: .; v_call: TRBV27; cdr3_nt: TGTGCCAGCGGTTACAGGGTCGGGACTGAAGCTTTCTTT; cdr3_aa: CASGYRVGTEAFF
j_call: TRBJ2-7; d_call: TRBD1; clone_size: once; v_call: TRBV4-3; cdr3_nt: TGCGCCAGCAGCCAAGAGTCAGGGGGCCTCTACGAGCAGTACTTC; cdr3_aa: CASSQESGGLYEQYF
j_call: TRBJ2-7; d_call: TRBD1; clone_size: .; v_call: TRBV19; cdr3_nt: TGTGCCAGTAGTAACAGGGGCCCCTACGAGCAGTACTTC; cdr3_aa: CASSNRGPYEQYF
j_call: TRBJ1-1; d_call: .; clone_size: .; v_call: TRBV7-9; cdr3_nt: TGTGCCAGCAGCCAGACAGGACGGAACACTGAAGCTTTCTTT; cdr3_aa: CASSQTGRNTEAFF
j_call: TRBJ1-2; d_call: .; clone_size: .; v_call: TRBV5-1; cdr3_nt: TGCGCCAGCAGCTTGGGGGCTTCCGACTATGGCTACATCTTC; cdr3_aa: CASSLGASDYGYIF
j_call: TRBJ1-5; d_call: .; clone_size: .; v_call: TRBV20-1; cdr3_nt: TGCAGTGCCAAAGGGGATCAGCCCCAGCATTTT; cdr3_aa: CSAKGDQPQHF
j_call: TRBJ1-5; d_call: .; clone_size: .; v_call: TRBV6-1; cdr3_nt: TGTGCCAGCAGCCTACCAGGGAATCAGCCCCAGCATTTT; cdr3_aa: CASSLPGNQPQHF
j_call: TRBJ2-3; d_call: TRBD2; clone_size: once; v_call: TRBV5-6; cdr3_nt: TGTGCCACCACCCTAGCGGGAGCTGTAGATACGCAGTATTTT; cdr3_aa: CATTLAGAVDTQYF
j_call: TRBJ2-7; d_call: TRBD2; clone_size: .; v_call: TRBV5-4; cdr3_nt: TGTGCCAGCAGCTTGGCTAGCGGGAGGGTGGACGAGCAGTACTTC; cdr3_aa: CASSLASGRVDEQYF
j_call: TRBJ1-1; d_call: TRBD1; clone_size: .; v_call: TRBV19; cdr3_nt: TGTGCCAGTAAACAGGACAGGGGAATGAACACTGAAGCTTTCTTT; cdr3_aa: CASKQDRGMNTEAFF
j_call: TRBJ2-5; d_call: .; clone_size: .; v_call: TRBV2; cdr3_nt: TGTGCCAGCAGGGGCCGGTACCAAGAGACCCAGTACTTC; cdr3_aa: CASRGRYQETQYF
j_call: TRBJ1-2; d_call: TRBD1; clone_size: few; v_call: TRBV28; cdr3_nt: TGTGCCAGCAGTCAGTTACAGGGGGCCAGGGGCTACACCTTC; cdr3_aa: CASSQLQGARGYTF
j_call: TRBJ1-1; d_call: .; clone_size: .; v_call: TRBV5-1; cdr3_nt: TGCGCCAGCAGTTTTCCGGACACTGAAGCTTTCTTT; cdr3_aa: CASSFPDTEAFF
j_call: TRBJ1-4; d_call: .; clone_size: .; v_call: TRBV25-1; cdr3_nt: TGTGCCAGCAGTGACTCGGGGGAATATGAAAAACTGTTTTTT; cdr3_aa: CASSDSGEYEKLFF
j_call: TRBJ2-2; d_call: TRBD1; clone_size: .; v_call: TRBV2; cdr3_nt: TGTGCCACGGGACAGGGGCTGGGCACCGGGGAGCTGTTTTTT; cdr3_aa: CATGQGLGTGELFF
j_call: TRBJ2-7; d_call: TRBD1; clone_size: .; v_call: TRBV27; cdr3_nt: TGTGCCAGCAGTCTGAGGGACAGGCGACACGAGCAGTACTTC; cdr3_aa: CASSLRDRRHEQYF
j_call: TRBJ2-7; d_call: TRBD2; clone_size: .; v_call: TRBV4-2; cdr3_nt: TGTGCCAGCAGCCAAGCGGGGCTAGCGGGGTCCTACGAGCAGTACTTC; cdr3_aa: CASSQAGLAGSYEQYF
j_call: TRBJ2-1; d_call: .; clone_size: .; v_call: TRBV5-6; cdr3_nt: TGTGCCAGCAGCCCCGACAGCAATGAGCAGTTCTTC; cdr3_aa: CASSPDSNEQFF
j_call: TRBJ1-1; d_call: .; clone_size: .; v_call: TRBV9; cdr3_nt: TGTGCCAGCAGCTCACTAGGGGGGGACACTGAAGCTTTCTTT; cdr3_aa: CASSSLGGDTEAFF
j_call: TRBJ1-1; d_call: TRBD1; clone_size: once; v_call: TRBV6-5; cdr3_nt: TGTGCCAGCAAAGGGACAGGCCTGAACACTGAAGCTTTCTTT; cdr3_aa: CASKGTGLNTEAFF
j_call: TRBJ2-3; d_call: .; clone_size: .; v_call: TRBV5-1; cdr3_nt: TGCGCCAGCAGCTTGGTGGGGCTCACAGATACGCAGTATTTT; cdr3_aa: CASSLVGLTDTQYF
j_call: TRBJ2-3; d_call: TRBD1; clone_size: .; v_call: TRBV6-5; cdr3_nt: TGTGCCAGCAGTATCCAAGGACAGGGCACAGATACGCAGTATTTT; cdr3_aa: CASSIQGQGTDTQYF
j_call: TRBJ2-1; d_call: TRBD2; clone_size: .; v_call: TRBV14; cdr3_nt: TGTGCCAGCAGCTTAACCGGGACTAGCTTCTACAATGAGCAGTTCTTC; cdr3_aa: CASSLTGTSFYNEQFF
j_call: TRBJ2-1; d_call: .; clone_size: .; v_call: TRBV15; cdr3_nt: TGTGCCACCAGCGGAAGACCGACCCCTAGTAATGAGCAGTTCTTC; cdr3_aa: CATSGRPTPSNEQFF
j_call: TRBJ1-1; d_call: .; clone_size: .; v_call: TRBV10-3; cdr3_nt: TGTGCCATCAGTGAGTCGTGGGGAGAGAACACTGAAGCTTTCTTT; cdr3_aa: CAISESWGENTEAFF